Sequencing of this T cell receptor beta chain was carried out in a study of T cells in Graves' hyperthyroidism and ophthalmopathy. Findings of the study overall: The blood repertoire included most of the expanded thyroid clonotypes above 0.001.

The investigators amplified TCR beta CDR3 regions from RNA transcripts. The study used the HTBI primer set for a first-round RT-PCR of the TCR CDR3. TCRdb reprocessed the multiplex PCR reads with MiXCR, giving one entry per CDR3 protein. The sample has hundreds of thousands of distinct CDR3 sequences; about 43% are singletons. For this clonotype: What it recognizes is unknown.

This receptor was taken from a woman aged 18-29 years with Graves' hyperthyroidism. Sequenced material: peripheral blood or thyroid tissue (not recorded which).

The CDR3 coding sequence is TGCAGTGCCTATCGACTAGCGATCAATGTCTACGAGCAGTACTTC. It yields the protein CSAYRLAINVYEQYF. The chain links TRBV20-1 to TRBJ2-7; the match to TRBD2 covers 8 bases. CDR1 and CDR2 from the germline V gene are DFQATT and SNEGSKA (reference sequence). The CDR3 spans 15 residues. After removal of 6 bases from V and 3 bases from J, the junction contained 13 bases not matched to a gene.